What follows are 14 T cell receptor beta chains derived from one specimen sequenced in a study of PD-L1 blockade in urothelial cancer. The assay was immunoSEQ multiplex PCR, and TCRdb's table has in-frame clones only and misses some. The table shows some 41,000 clones, with 83% occurring only once. The time point here: peripheral blood 6 weeks after treatment start. Sequenced here: PBMCs, sampled around atezolizumab (anti-PD-L1) treatment. All receptors come from a man aged 55 to 70 with urothelial cancer.

This chain joins TRBV4-2 and TRBJ2-5; 14 nucleotides match TRBD2. This CDR3 is 17 amino acids long. V lost 5 bases and J lost 5; bases outside the gene matches: 10. Germline V gene data show CDR1 as LGHNA and CDR2 as YNFKEQ. DNA for the CDR3: TGTGCCAGCAGCTCGAGGACTAGCGGGGGGTCCGGGGAGACCCAGTACTTC. Translated, it gives CASSSRTSGGSGETQYF.

About this clone itself: Other DNA sequences of this sample code for an identical CDR3. The J gene is TRBJ2-7, the V gene TRBV28; D is undetermined. Trimming took off 2 bases at V and 2 bases at J, with 4 bases between the two ends. Germline V lookup: CDR1 MDHEN, CDR2 SYDVKM. This CDR3 region has 12 residues. The CDR3, as DNA: TGTGCCAGCAGTTTACGGGCCTACGAGCAGTACTTC. It encodes CASSLRAYEQYF.

In DNA form, the CDR3 reads TGTGCCAGCAGCCCTCTGCGTGGGAGCGGGGGAGGGTCCCAGTACTTC. Its translation is CASSPLRGSGGGSQYF. The rearrangement links TRBV7-2 to TRBJ2-5; TRBD2 aligns across 8 bases. CDR3 length equals 16 residues. The junction had 17 bases not matched to a gene; V was cut back by 5 bases and J by 9 bases. Germline V CDR1 and CDR2: SGHTA, FQGNSA.

J is TRBJ2-7 and V is TRBV5-1; a possible D gene is TRBD1 (6 bases). Germline V CDR1 and CDR2: SGHRS, YFSETQ. Trimming removed 2 bases at V and 2 bases at J, with 17 bases between. The CDR3 sequence is 16 residues long. The CDR3, as DNA: TGCGCCAGCAGCTTTAGCCAGGCAGGGGAACCCTACGAGCAGTACTTC. This codes for CASSFSQAGEPYEQYF.

The chain joins TRBV6-1 to TRBJ2-1; perhaps TRBD1 as D (5 bases). Germline CDR1 is MNHNS and CDR2 is SASEGT. Trimming shortened V by 2 bases and J by 9 bases, and 20 bases separated the two germline ends. The CDR3 consists of 16 residues. This CDR3 reads CASSEFMGRDYVEQFF. The CDR3 nucleotides read TGTGCCAGCAGTGAATTTATGGGCAGGGATTACGTTGAGCAGTTCTTC.

V gene TRBV5-1 combines with J gene TRBJ2-7, with 13 bases matching TRBD2. Germline loops: CDR1 SGHRS, CDR2 YFSETQ. V dropped 4 bases and J dropped 2; count of bases not matched to a gene: 6. The CDR3 is 16 amino acids. The CDR3 nucleotides are TGCGCCAGCAGCAAAGCCGGGACTAGCGGGGCCTACGAGCAGTACTTC. Residues: CASSKAGTSGAYEQYF.

The sample holds one count of this clone. This chain connects TRBV19 to TRBJ2-7; D is unclear. Per germline, CDR1 LNHDA and CDR2 SQIVND (reference sequence). The CDR3 runs 13 residues. Trimming left V 3 bases short and J 3 bases short, with 9 bases between. DNA for the CDR3: TGTGCCAGTAGTATTTCGTGGAGCTACGAGCAGTACTTC. It translates to CASSISWSYEQYF.

This clone occurred a few times. V and J are TRBV7-2 and TRBJ2-7, with a tentative D call TRBD2 (6 bases). The V gene's germline CDR1 is SGHTA and CDR2 FQGNSA. The CDR3 contains 14 residues. The V end was cut by 5 bases, the J end by 2 bases, with 13 bases between. The CDR3 region is CASSPGTGTYEQYF. CDR3 DNA sequence: TGTGCCAGCAGCCCGGGGACTGGGACCTACGAGCAGTACTTC. Looking up the rest from reference TRBV7-2 and TRBJ2-7 gives the full variable domain: GAGVSQSPSNKVTEKGKDVELRCDPISGHTALYWYRQSLGQGLEFLIYFQGNSAPDKSGLPSDRFSAERTGGSVSTLTIQRTQQEDSAVYLCASSPGTGTYEQYFGPGTRLTVT.

This clone was seen a single time. V gene TRBV5-6 combines with J gene TRBJ2-5; 9 positions agree with TRBD1. Germline V lookup: CDR1 SGHDT, CDR2 YYEEEE. This CDR3 is 15 amino acids long. The V and J ends lost 4 bases and 4 bases, in that order; junction bases with no gene match: 8. CDR3 DNA sequence: TGTGCCAGCAGCGGTGGACAGGGGAGGCGAGAGACCCAGTACTTC. This translates into CASSGGQGRRETQYF.

The chain uses TRBV2 and TRBJ2-4; 10 bases line up with TRBD1. With V trimmed by 7 bases and J by 0 bases, 9 bases remained unmatched. CDR1 and CDR2 (germline): SNHLY, FYNNEI. CDR3 length equals 17 residues. The CDR3 coding sequence is TGTGCCAGCACCACCATGGGACAGGGGATAGCCAAAAACATTCAGTACTTC. It yields the protein CASTTMGQGIAKNIQYF. Full variable domain (outside the CDR3, taken from reference TRBV2 and TRBJ2-4): EPEVTQTPSHQVTQMGQEVILRCVPISNHLYFYWYRQILGQKVEFLVSFYNNEISEKSEIFDDQFSVERPDGSNFTLKIRSTKLEDSAMYFCASTTMGQGIAKNIQYFGAGTRLSVL.

About this clone: The junction does not match germline at one end; this may be a read error. The rearrangement joins TRBV7-7 to TRBJ2-3, with 8 bases matching TRBD1. Germline V CDR1 and CDR2: SSHAT, FNYEAQ (reference sequence). The CDR3 consists of 16 residues. CDR3 region: CASSKGTGGFADTQYF. As DNA, the CDR3 is TGTGCTAGCAGCAAAGGGACAGGTGGTTTCGCAGATACGCAGTATTTT.

This clone appeared once. The V and J genes are TRBV5-1 and TRBJ1-1, with D perhaps matching TRBD1 (6 bases). CDR3 length equals 14 residues. V was clipped by 3 bases and J by 3 bases, with 12 bases between them. Germline lookup yields CDR1 SGHRS and CDR2 YFSETQ. Written as DNA, the CDR3 is TGCGCCAGCAGCTCCACACAGGGTTACACTGAAGCTTTCTTT. As protein: CASSSTQGYTEAFF.

This chain uses TRBV19 with TRBJ2-3; 10 bases are a match to TRBD1. Germline V CDR1 and CDR2: LNHDA, SQIVND (reference sequence). The CDR3 length is 14 residues. V was clipped by 5 bases and J by 3 bases; unmatched bases: 2. CDR3 nucleotide sequence: TGTGCCAGTAGTCCGGGACAGGGGACAGATACGCAGTATTTT. Translation gives CASSPGQGTDTQYF.

The V and J genes are TRBV7-3 and TRBJ2-1; 7 positions match TRBD2. The germline gives CDR1 SGHTA, CDR2 FQGTGA. The CDR3 is made up of 16 amino acids. V lost 1 base and J lost 2; bases outside the gene matches: 5. The CDR3 protein is CASSLRAGVAYNEQFF. The CDR3 DNA reads TGTGCCAGCAGCTTAAGGGCGGGGGTCGCCTACAATGAGCAGTTCTTC.